This is a list of T cell receptor beta chains from one sample in a study of cytomegalovirus exposure and HLA in healthy donors. Here immunoSEQ multiplex PCR was the method, and the copy in TCRdb shows in-frame clones only, minus some. The table includes 80,000 or so clones, 62% detected once. Sequences were obtained from PBMCs. Receptors originate from a male donor in good health and CMV-seropositive. The CDR3 runs from the conserved cysteine through the conserved F or W. A D gene is named only where the DNA matches it firmly. For some rows the clone size is stated as once, few or many, or as a class when expanded; others skip it.

v_gene	abundance	j_gene	d_gene	CDR3nt	CDR3aa
TRBV19	.	TRBJ2-3	TRBD2	TGTGCCAGTAGCCTAGCGGGAGGGAGTCGCACAGATACGCAGTATTTT	CASSLAGGSRTDTQYF
TRBV30	once	TRBJ2-7	TRBD1	TGTGCCTGGAGTTTCCTGGGGACAGGGAACTACGAGCAGTACTTC	CAWSFLGTGNYEQYF
TRBV5-5	.	TRBJ2-7	TRBD1	TGTGCCAGCAGCGCCACATTGACAGGGCCCCCCTACGAGCAGTACTTC	CASSATLTGPPYEQYF
TRBV6-1	.	TRBJ1-5	.	TGTGCCAGCAGTGTTGGCGGAGGGAATAGCAATCAGCCCCAGCATTTT	CASSVGGGNSNQPQHF
TRBV6-4	.	TRBJ1-4	TRBD1	TGTGCCAGCAGTGCGACGGGACAGGGGCGAGGGGAAAAACTGTTTTTT	CASSATGQGRGEKLFF
TRBV10-3	.	TRBJ2-7	TRBD1	TGTGCCATCTCCCGGGACAGGGGTTACGAGCAGTACTTC	CAISRDRGYEQYF
TRBV30	.	TRBJ1-3	.	TGTGCCTGGAGTGGACGAGGCTCTGGAAACACCATATATTTT	CAWSGRGSGNTIYF
TRBV28	.	TRBJ2-3	.	TGTGCCAGCAGTTTAGGAGGGAGGCTAGATACGCAGTATTTT	CASSLGGRLDTQYF
TRBV7-9	.	TRBJ2-5	.	TGTGCCAGCAGCTTTCAGGATCAAGAGACCCAGTACTTC	CASSFQDQETQYF
TRBV30	.	TRBJ2-1	.	TGTGCCTGTGAGCGGGCCCATCCCTACAATGAGCAGTTCTTC	CACERAHPYNEQFF
TRBV7-8	.	TRBJ2-7	.	TGTGCCAGCAGCTTAAGGCAGGACAACGAGCAGTACTTC	CASSLRQDNEQYF
TRBV30	.	TRBJ2-1	TRBD1	TGTGCCTGGAGTCGCACCGGGACAGGGTTCGATGAGCAGTTCTTC	CAWSRTGTGFDEQFF
TRBV7-2	.	TRBJ2-7	TRBD2	TGTGCCAGCAGCTTAGGGGCTAGCGGGACCATTGCCTACGAACAGTACTTC	CASSLGASGTIAYEQYF
TRBV4-1	.	TRBJ1-1	TRBD1	TGCGCCAGCAGCCAAGAGGACAGGGGCACTACTGAAGCTTTCTTT	CASSQEDRGTTEAFF
TRBV6-5	few	TRBJ1-5	.	TGTGCCAGCACCCAACAGGGTGGGGATCAGCCCCAGCATTTT	CASTQQGGDQPQHF
TRBV5-4	.	TRBJ2-1	.	TGTGCCAGCAGCTTGGGACCAGGGGGACTGAACAATGAGCAGTTCTTC	CASSLGPGGLNNEQFF
TRBV28	.	TRBJ1-4	.	TGTGCCAGCAGTATGCCCGCAGGGGAGGGTGAAAAACTGTTTTTT	CASSMPAGEGEKLFF
TRBV12-1	once	TRBJ1-2	.	TGTGCCAGCAGCTGGGATGGGGACAGGGGCTACGGCTACACCTTC	CASSWDGDRGYGYTF
TRBV9	.	TRBJ2-7	TRBD2	TGTGCCAGCAGCGTAGGTAGCGGGGAATACGAGCAGTACTTC	CASSVGSGEYEQYF
TRBV2	.	TRBJ1-5	TRBD1	TGTGCCAGCAGTGGACAGGGGTACAATCAGCCCCAGCATTTT	CASSGQGYNQPQHF
TRBV5-1	.	TRBJ2-1	.	TGCGCCAGCAGCGATCTCAAAACTCACTACAATGAGCAGTTCTTC	CASSDLKTHYNEQFF
TRBV5-1	few	TRBJ2-5	.	TGCGCCAGCAGCTTGAACCCCAGCGATCAAGAGACCCAGTACTTC	CASSLNPSDQETQYF
TRBV30	.	TRBJ2-1	TRBD2	TGTGCCTGCCCCCCGACTAGCGGATCCTACAATGAGCAGTTCTTC	CACPPTSGSYNEQFF
TRBV30	.	TRBJ1-1	.	TGTGCCTGGAGTAGACAGACCCCGAACACTGAAGCTTTCTTT	CAWSRQTPNTEAFF
TRBV5-3	.	TRBJ2-3	.	TGTGCCAGAAGCCACAGGGTGGATACGCAGTATTTT	CARSHRVDTQYF
TRBV5-5	.	TRBJ2-7	.	TGTGCCAGCAGCTTCTCCCCCCAAAGGGGGGGGTACGAGCAGTACTTC	CASSFSPQRGGYEQYF
TRBV2	.	TRBJ2-7	.	TGTGCCAGCAGTGATGTTCAGGGAACCTACGAGCAGTACTTC	CASSDVQGTYEQYF
TRBV30	few	TRBJ2-7	TRBD2	TGTGCCTGGAGTGACGGGGGGGCCTACGAGCAGTACTTC	CAWSDGGAYEQYF
TRBV14	.	TRBJ2-4	.	TGTGCCAGCAGCCAAGGGATAAGCGGAGCCAAAAACATTCAGTACTTC	CASSQGISGAKNIQYF
TRBV7-2	few	TRBJ1-1	.	TGTGCCAGCAGCTTAAGCGGCAGCCTAATGAACACTGAAGCTTTCTTT	CASSLSGSLMNTEAFF
TRBV5-1	once	TRBJ1-1	.	TGCGCCAGCAGCTTGTTGGGAGCGGAAGCTTTCTTT	CASSLLGAEAFF
TRBV6-6	.	TRBJ1-6	TRBD1	TGTGCCAGCAGTTACTCGACAGGGGGAGGATCACCCCTCCACTTT	CASSYSTGGGSPLHF
TRBV27	.	TRBJ1-2	.	TGTGCCAGCAGTTTTAGGAGTTCGGCCTTATTTGACTATGGCTACACCTTC	CASSFRSSALFDYGYTF
TRBV11-1	few	TRBJ2-3	.	TGTGCCAGCAGCTTAGGGGCCGGGAGAGGGACAGATACGCAGTATTTT	CASSLGAGRGTDTQYF
TRBV14	.	TRBJ2-2	.	TGTGCCAGCAGCCCTCATGGGGGCGCCCCCGGGGAGCTGTTTTTT	CASSPHGGAPGELFF
TRBV27	few	TRBJ1-2	TRBD1	TGTGCCAGCAGTTTATCGGCAGGGACAGGGAACTATGGCTACACCTTC	CASSLSAGTGNYGYTF
TRBV29-1	.	TRBJ2-5	.	TGCAGCGTTGAGGGGGGAGAGACCCAGTACTTC	CSVEGGETQYF
TRBV7-8	.	TRBJ2-7	.	TGTGCCAGCAGCTTATATTCCCTCAGGTCAGGCTCCTACGAGCAGTACTTC	CASSLYSLRSGSYEQYF
TRBV29-1	few	TRBJ1-4	TRBD1	TGCAGCAGCCGGGACAGGACTAATGAAAAACTGTTTTTT	CSSRDRTNEKLFF
TRBV27	.	TRBJ2-3	TRBD1	TGTGCCAGCAGTTTACAGGGGGATCCCCCCAAAGATACGCAGTATTTT	CASSLQGDPPKDTQYF
TRBV19	.	TRBJ2-1	TRBD2	TGTGCCAGTAGTCCGCAGGGACTAGCGGGAGGCAATGAGCAGTTCTTC	CASSPQGLAGGNEQFF
TRBV20-1	.	TRBJ2-7	TRBD1	TGCAGTGCTCAGGGGGCGCACGAGCAGTACTTC	CSAQGAHEQYF
TRBV2	.	TRBJ2-5	TRBD1	TGTGCCAGCAGCTCCCTACAGGGGCGGGAGACCCAGTACTTC	CASSSLQGRETQYF
TRBV7-9	few	TRBJ2-3	.	TGTGCCAGCAGCTTAGACGGGGAAGATACGCAGTATTTT	CASSLDGEDTQYF
TRBV14	.	TRBJ1-2	TRBD1	TGTGCCAGCAGCCAAAACCCGGACAGGGTGGGCGGCTACACCTTC	CASSQNPDRVGGYTF
TRBV5-1	.	TRBJ2-7	TRBD1	TGCGCCAGCAGCCCTACCCCGGACAGGTCATCCCACGAGCAGTACTTC	CASSPTPDRSSHEQYF
TRBV6-5	few	TRBJ2-7	.	TGTGCCAGCCGCCGGGACAATGCCTACGAGCAGTACTTC	CASRRDNAYEQYF
TRBV7-9	.	TRBJ1-5	TRBD1	TGTGCCAGCAGCTTAGACAGGGGTGATCAGCCCCAGCATTTT	CASSLDRGDQPQHF
TRBV7-3	.	TRBJ2-1	.	TGTGCCAGCAGCCCCCAGGAAGACAATGAGCAGTTCTTC	CASSPQEDNEQFF
TRBV9	.	TRBJ1-1	TRBD1	TGTGCCAGCAGCACCGGGACAGGGTTGAACACTGAAGCTTTCTTT	CASSTGTGLNTEAFF
TRBV4-1	.	TRBJ1-1	.	TGCGCCAGCAGCCAAGGGTACGGCCTGGGGGGAACTGAAGCTTTCTTT	CASSQGYGLGGTEAFF